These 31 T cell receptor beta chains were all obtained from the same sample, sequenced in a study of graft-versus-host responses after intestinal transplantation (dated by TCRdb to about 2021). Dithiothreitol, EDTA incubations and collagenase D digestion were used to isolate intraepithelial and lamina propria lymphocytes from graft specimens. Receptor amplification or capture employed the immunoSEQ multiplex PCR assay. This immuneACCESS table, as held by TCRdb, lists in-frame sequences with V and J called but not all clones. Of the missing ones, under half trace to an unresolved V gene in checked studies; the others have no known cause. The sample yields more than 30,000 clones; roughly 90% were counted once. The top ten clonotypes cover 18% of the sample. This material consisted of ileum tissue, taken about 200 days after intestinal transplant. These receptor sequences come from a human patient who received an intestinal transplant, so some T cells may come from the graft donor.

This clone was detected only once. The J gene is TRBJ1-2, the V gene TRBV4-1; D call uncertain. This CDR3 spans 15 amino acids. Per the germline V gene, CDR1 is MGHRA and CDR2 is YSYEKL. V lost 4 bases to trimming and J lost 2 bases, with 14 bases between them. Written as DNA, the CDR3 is TGCGCCAGCAGCCCCCCGAACAGCTTAAACTATGGCTACACCTTC. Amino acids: CASSPPNSLNYGYTF.

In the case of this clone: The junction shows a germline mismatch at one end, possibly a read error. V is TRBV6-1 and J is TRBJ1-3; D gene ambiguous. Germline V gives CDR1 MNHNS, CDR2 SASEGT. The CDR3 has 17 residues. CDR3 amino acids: CASSETVGSSSGNTIYF. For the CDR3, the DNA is TGTGCCAGCAGTGAAACGGTGGGGTCCTCCTCTGGGAACACCATATATTTT.

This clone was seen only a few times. The chain's CDR3 is CASSQDQGGTYNEQFF. In nucleotides, the CDR3 is TGCGCCAGCAGCCAAGATCAGGGAGGGACCTACAATGAGCAGTTCTTC. The V and J genes are TRBV4-1 and TRBJ2-1; 7 nucleotides align to TRBD2. The V gene end was trimmed by 0 bases and the J gene end by 2 bases; junction bases not matched to a gene: 4. Germline loops: CDR1 MGHRA, CDR2 YSYEKL. The CDR3 contains 16 residues.

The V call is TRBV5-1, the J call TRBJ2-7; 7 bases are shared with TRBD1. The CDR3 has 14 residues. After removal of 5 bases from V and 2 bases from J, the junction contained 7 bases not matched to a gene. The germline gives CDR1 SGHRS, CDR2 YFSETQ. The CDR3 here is CASRDGTATYEQYF. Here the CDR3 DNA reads TGCGCCAGCAGAGATGGGACAGCCACCTACGAGCAGTACTTC.

The CDR3 sequence: CASSLGQGTEQFF. CDR3 in DNA: TGTGCCAGCAGCTTAGGACAAGGGACCGAGCAGTTCTTC. This chain uses TRBV11-2 with TRBJ2-1; D tentatively reads TRBD1 or TRBD2 (5 bases each). This CDR3 spans 13 amino acids. Germline V gene lookup returns CDR1 SGHAT and CDR2 FQNNGV. V was pared by 1 base and J by 10 bases, with 11 bases between.

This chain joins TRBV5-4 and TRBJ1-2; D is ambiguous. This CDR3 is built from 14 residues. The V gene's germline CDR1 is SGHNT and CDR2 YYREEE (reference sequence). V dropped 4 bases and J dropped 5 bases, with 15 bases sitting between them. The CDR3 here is CASSLMASGYGYTF. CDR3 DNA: TGTGCCAGCAGCCTGATGGCCAGCGGTTATGGCTACACCTTC.

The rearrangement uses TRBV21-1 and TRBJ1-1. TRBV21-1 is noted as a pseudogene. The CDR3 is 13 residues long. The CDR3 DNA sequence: TGTGCCAGCAGCTTTCGACGGTTCACTGAAGCTTTCTTT. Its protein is CASSFRRFTEAFF.

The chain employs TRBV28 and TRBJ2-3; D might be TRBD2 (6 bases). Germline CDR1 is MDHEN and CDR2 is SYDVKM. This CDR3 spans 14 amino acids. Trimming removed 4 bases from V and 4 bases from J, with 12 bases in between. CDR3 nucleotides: TGTGCCAGCAGTTGGGGGGTGGGGGCAGATACGCAGTATTTT. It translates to CASSWGVGADTQYF.

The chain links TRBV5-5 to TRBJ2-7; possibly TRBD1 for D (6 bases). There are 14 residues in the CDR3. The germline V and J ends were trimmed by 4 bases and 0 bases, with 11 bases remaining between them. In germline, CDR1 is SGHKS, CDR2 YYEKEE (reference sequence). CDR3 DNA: TGTGCCAGCAGCACTCGGACAGCCTCCTACGAGCAGTACTTC. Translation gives CASSTRTASYEQYF. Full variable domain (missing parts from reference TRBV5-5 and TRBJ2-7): DAGVTQSPTHLIKTRGQQVTLRCSPISGHKSVSWYQQVLGQGPQFIFQYYEKEERGRGNFPDRFSARQFPNYSSELNVNALLLGDSALYLCASSTRTASYEQYFGPGTRLTVT.

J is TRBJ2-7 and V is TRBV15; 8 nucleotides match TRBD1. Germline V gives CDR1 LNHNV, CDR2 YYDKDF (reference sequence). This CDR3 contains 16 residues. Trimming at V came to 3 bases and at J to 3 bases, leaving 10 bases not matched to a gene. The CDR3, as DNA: TGTGCCACCAGCAGCGGACAGGGCGGGCCAAACTACGAGCAGTACTTC. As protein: CATSSGQGGPNYEQYF.

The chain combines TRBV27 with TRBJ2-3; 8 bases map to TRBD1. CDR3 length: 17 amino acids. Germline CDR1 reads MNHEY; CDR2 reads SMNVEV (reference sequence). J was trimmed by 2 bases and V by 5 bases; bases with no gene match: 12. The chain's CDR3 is CASSLPSDRAHTDTQYF. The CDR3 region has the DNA TGTGCCAGCAGTCTCCCGTCGGACAGGGCCCACACAGATACGCAGTATTTT.

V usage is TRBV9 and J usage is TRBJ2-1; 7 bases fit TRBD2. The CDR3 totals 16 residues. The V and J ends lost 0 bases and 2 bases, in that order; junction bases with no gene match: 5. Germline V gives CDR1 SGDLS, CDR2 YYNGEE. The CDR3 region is CASSVAGGSPYNEQFF. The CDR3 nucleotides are TGTGCCAGCAGCGTAGCTGGCGGGAGTCCCTACAATGAGCAGTTCTTC.

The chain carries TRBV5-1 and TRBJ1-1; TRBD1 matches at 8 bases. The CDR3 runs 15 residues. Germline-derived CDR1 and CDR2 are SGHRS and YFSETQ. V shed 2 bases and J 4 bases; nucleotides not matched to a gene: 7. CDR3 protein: CASSFWTGRVTEAFF. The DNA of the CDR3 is TGCGCCAGCAGCTTCTGGACAGGGCGGGTCACTGAAGCTTTCTTT. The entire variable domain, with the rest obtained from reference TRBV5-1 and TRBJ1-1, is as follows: KAGVTQTPRYLIKTRGQQVTLSCSPISGHRSVSWYQQTPGQGLQFLFEYFSETQRNKGNFPGRFSGRQFSNSRSEMNVSTLELGDSALYLCASSFWTGRVTEAFFGQGTRLTVV.

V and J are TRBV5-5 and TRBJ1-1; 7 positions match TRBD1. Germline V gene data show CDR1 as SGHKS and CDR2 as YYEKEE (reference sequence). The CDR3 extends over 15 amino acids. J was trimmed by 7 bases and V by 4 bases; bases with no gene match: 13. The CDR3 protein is CASSGATGRGGEAFF. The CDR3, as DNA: TGTGCCAGCAGCGGGGCGACAGGGCGCGGGGGTGAAGCTTTCTTT.

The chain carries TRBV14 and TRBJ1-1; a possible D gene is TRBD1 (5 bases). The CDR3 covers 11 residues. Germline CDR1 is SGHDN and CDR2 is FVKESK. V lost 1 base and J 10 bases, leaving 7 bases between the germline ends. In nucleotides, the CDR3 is TGTGCCAGCAGCCAAGGGGGGAGAGCTTTCTTT. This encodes CASSQGGRAFF. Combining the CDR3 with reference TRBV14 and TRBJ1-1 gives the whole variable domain EAGVTQFPSHSVIEKGQTVTLRCDPISGHDNLYWYRRVMGKEIKFLLHFVKESKQDESGMPNNRFLAERTGGTYSTLKVQPAELEDSGVYFCASSQGGRAFFGQGTRLTVV.

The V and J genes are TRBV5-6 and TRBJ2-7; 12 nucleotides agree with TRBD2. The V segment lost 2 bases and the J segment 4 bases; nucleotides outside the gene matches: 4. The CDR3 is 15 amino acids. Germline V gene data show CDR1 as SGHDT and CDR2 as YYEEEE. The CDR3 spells CASSLGLAGPYEQYF. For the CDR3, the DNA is TGTGCCAGCAGCTTAGGACTAGCGGGACCTTACGAGCAGTACTTC. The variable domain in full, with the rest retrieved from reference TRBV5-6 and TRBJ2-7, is DAGVTQSPTHLIKTRGQQVTLRCSPKSGHDTVSWYQQALGQGPQFIFQYYEEEERQRGNFPDRFSGHQFPNYSSELNVNALLLGDSALYLCASSLGLAGPYEQYFGPGTRLTVT.

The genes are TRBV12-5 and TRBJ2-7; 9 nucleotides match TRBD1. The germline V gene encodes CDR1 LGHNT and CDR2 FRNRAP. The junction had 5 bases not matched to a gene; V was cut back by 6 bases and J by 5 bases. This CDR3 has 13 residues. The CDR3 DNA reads TGTGCTAGTGGCTCGGACAGGGGCCACGAGCAGTACTTC. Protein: CASGSDRGHEQYF.

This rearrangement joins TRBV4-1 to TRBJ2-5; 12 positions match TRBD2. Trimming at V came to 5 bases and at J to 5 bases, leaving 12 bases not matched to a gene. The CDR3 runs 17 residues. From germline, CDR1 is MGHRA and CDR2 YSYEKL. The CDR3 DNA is TGCGCCAGCAGCGTAGGGAGTCTAGCGGGAGGGTCCGAGACCCAGTACTTC. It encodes CASSVGSLAGGSETQYF.

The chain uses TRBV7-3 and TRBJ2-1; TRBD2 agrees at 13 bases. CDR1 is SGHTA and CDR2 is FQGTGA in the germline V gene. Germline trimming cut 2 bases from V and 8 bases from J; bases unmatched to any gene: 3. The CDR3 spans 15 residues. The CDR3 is CASSLGLAGEYEQFF. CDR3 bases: TGTGCCAGCAGCTTAGGACTAGCGGGAGAGTATGAGCAGTTCTTC.

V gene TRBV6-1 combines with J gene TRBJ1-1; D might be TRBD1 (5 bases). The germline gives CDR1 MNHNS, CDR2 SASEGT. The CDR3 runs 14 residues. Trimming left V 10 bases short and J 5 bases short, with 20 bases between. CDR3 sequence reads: CAITRDRLKTEAFF. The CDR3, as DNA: TGTGCCATAACCAGAGACAGATTAAAAACTGAAGCTTTCTTT.

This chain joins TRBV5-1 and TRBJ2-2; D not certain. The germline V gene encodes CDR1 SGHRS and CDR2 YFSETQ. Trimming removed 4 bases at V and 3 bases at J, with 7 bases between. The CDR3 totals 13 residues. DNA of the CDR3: TGCGCCAGCAGCCCTTACTACACCGGGGAGCTGTTTTTT. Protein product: CASSPYYTGELFF.

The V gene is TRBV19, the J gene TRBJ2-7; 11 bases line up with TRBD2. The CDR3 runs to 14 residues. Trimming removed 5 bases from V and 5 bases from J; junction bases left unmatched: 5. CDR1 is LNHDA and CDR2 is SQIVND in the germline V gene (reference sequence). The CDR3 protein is CASSAGTSGHEQYF. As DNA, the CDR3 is TGTGCCAGTAGTGCCGGGACTAGCGGCCACGAGCAGTACTTC.

The CDR3 DNA reads TGTGCCAGTAGTTTGGGACTTTACAATGAGCAGTTCTTC. The encoded protein is CASSLGLYNEQFF. The rearrangement uses TRBV19 and TRBJ2-1; tentatively, D is TRBD2 (6 bases). V was trimmed by 5 bases and J by 4 bases, leaving 9 bases between them. Germline values: CDR1 LNHDA, CDR2 SQIVND (reference sequence). The CDR3 has 13 residues.

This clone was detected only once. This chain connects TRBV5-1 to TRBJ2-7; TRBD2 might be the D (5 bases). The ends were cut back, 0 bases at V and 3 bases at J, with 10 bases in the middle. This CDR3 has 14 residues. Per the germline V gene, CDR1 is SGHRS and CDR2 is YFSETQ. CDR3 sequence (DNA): TGCGCCAGCAGCTTGGGAGGGTCAGGCTACGAGCAGTACTTC. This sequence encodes CASSLGGSGYEQYF.

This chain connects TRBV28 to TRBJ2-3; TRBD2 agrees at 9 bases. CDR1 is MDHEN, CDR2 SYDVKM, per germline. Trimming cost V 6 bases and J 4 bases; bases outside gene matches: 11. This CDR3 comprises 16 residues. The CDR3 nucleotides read TGTGCCAGCAGCCGTTGGGGAGCGGGGGGCGCAGATACGCAGTATTTT. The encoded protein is CASSRWGAGGADTQYF.

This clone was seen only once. CDR3 DNA: TGTGCCACCAGCAGAGTCCCGGGGCCCAAGGAAGATACGCAGTATTTT. It encodes CATSRVPGPKEDTQYF. The V gene is TRBV15, the J gene TRBJ2-3, with D possibly called TRBD1 or TRBD2 (5 bases each). V lost 1 base and J lost 5, with 16 bases in between. Per the germline V gene, CDR1 is LNHNV and CDR2 is YYDKDF (reference sequence). The CDR3 runs to 16 residues. The whole variable domain, filled in from reference TRBV15 and TRBJ2-3, reads DAMVIQNPRYQVTQFGKPVTLSCSQTLNHNVMYWYQQKSSQAPKLLFHYYDKDFNNEADTPDNFQSRRPNTSFCFLDIRSPGLGDTAMYLCATSRVPGPKEDTQYFGPGTRLTVL.

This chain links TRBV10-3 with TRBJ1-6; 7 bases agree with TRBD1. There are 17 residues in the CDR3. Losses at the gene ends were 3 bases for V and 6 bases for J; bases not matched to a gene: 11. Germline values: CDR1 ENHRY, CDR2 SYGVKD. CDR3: CAISDGGRGFGNSPLHF. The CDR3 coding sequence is TGTGCCATCAGTGATGGCGGCAGGGGGTTCGGTAATTCACCCCTCCACTTT.

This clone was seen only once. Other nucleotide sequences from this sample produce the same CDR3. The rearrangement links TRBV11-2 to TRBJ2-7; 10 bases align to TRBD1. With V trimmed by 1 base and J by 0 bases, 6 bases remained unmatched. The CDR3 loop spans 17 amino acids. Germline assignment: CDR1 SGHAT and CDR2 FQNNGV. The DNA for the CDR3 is TGTGCCAGCAGCTTAGGGACAGGGGGATTGAGCTCCTACGAGCAGTACTTC. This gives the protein CASSLGTGGLSSYEQYF.

CDR3 residues: CASRGDIQYF. The CDR3 DNA sequence: TGTGCCAGCAGAGGCGACATTCAGTACTTC. The V gene is TRBV2, the J gene TRBJ2-4; no clear D gene. CDR3 length: 10 amino acids. V lost 6 bases, J lost 8 bases, and 5 bases lay in between. Germline loops: CDR1 SNHLY, CDR2 FYNNEI.

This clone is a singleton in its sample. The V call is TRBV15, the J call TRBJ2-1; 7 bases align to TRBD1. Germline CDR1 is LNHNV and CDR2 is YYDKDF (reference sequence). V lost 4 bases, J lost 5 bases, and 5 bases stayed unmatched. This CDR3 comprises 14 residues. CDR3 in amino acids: CATSKKGADNEQFF. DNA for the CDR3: TGTGCCACCAGCAAGAAGGGGGCTGACAATGAGCAGTTCTTC.

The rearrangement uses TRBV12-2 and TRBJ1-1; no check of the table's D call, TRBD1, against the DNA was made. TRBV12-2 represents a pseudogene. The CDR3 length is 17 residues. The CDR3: CASRPLRALDANTEAFF. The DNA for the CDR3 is TGTGCAAGTCGCCCTCTCAGGGCTCTAGACGCGAACACTGAAGCTTTCTTT.